Listed below are T cell receptor beta chains from one sample, sequenced in a study of Ad26.COV2.S vaccination and SARS-CoV-2 variants. Data came from immunoSEQ multiplex PCR; TCRdb stores just in-frame clones and leaves some out. The sample consists of 300,000 to 400,000 clones, 85% to 90% of them appearing once. The source material was peripheral blood, sampled in a trial of Ad26.COV2.S vaccine versus placebo. The receptors stem from a person aged 18-65 years who received the Ad26.COV2.S COVID-19 vaccine or a placebo. Each CDR3 is given with its conserved first and last residue. A D gene is named only where the DNA matches it firmly. Clone size is shown for a subset of rows, as once, few, many or a class of expanded clone.

j_call v_call d_call clone_size cdr3_nt cdr3_aa
TRBJ1-1 TRBV4-1 . . TGCGCCAGCAGCCAAGGGGGGAACACTGAAGCTTTCTTT CASSQGGNTEAFF
TRBJ2-2 TRBV9 . . TGTGCCAGCAGCGCCTCGGGACGGATAACTACCGGGGAGCTGTTTTTT CASSASGRITTGELFF
TRBJ2-3 TRBV11-2 . . TGTGCCAGCAGCTTGGACTACCCAGATACGCAGTATTTT CASSLDYPDTQYF
TRBJ2-6 TRBV4-2 TRBD2 . TGTGCCAGCAGCCAAGATCTAGCGGGGGGAACCTCTGGGGCCAACGTCCTGACTTTC CASSQDLAGGTSGANVLTF
TRBJ2-1 TRBV9 . . TGTGCCAGCAGCGTAGCGACCCACCGGGAGCAGTTCTTC CASSVATHREQFF
TRBJ2-3 TRBV19 . . TGTGCCAGTAGGGACAGCACAGATACGCAGTATTTT CASRDSTDTQYF
TRBJ1-4 TRBV28 . . TGTGCCAGCAGGGGATGGACAGCAACTAATGAAAAACTGTTTTTT CASRGWTATNEKLFF
TRBJ1-1 TRBV10-3 . . TGTGCCATTAGTTTGCAGGTGAACACTGAAGCTTTCTTT CAISLQVNTEAFF
TRBJ2-1 TRBV13 TRBD2 . TGTGCCAGCAGCTTAGGGCTAGCGGGAGATAATGAGCAGTTCTTC CASSLGLAGDNEQFF
TRBJ2-7 TRBV6-6 . . TGTGCCAGCACCTCGATAGCGGACTTCTACGAGCAGTACTTC CASTSIADFYEQYF
TRBJ1-1 TRBV29-1 . . TGCAGCGTTCACATTGGGGGGAACACTGAAGCTTTCTTT CSVHIGGNTEAFF
TRBJ2-5 TRBV5-4 TRBD2 few TGTGCCAGCAGCGGAGGGACTACCAGACAAGAGACCCAGTACTTC CASSGGTTRQETQYF
TRBJ2-5 TRBV7-6 TRBD1 once TGTGCCAGCAGCTTAGAGGGTAGGGACAGGTGGTCAGAGACCCAGTACTTC CASSLEGRDRWSETQYF
TRBJ2-1 TRBV7-2 . . TGTGCCAGCAGCTTAGATTGGACGGAAACTAGAGCTCCATACAATGAGCAGTTCTTC CASSLDWTETRAPYNEQFF
TRBJ2-7 TRBV27 TRBD1 . TGTGCCAGCAGCCACAGGGGGCCGTACGAGCAGTACTTC CASSHRGPYEQYF
TRBJ2-1 TRBV6-5 TRBD1 . TGTGCCAGCAGTAAGCAACAGGGGTACAATGAGCAGTTCTTC CASSKQQGYNEQFF
TRBJ2-7 TRBV5-1 . . TGCGCCAGCAGCTTTAACCTCCTCTACGAGCAGTACTTC CASSFNLLYEQYF
TRBJ1-1 TRBV2 TRBD1 . TGTGCCAGCAGGGGAGACAGGGCTAAAGCTTTCTTT CASRGDRAKAFF
TRBJ2-3 TRBV9 TRBD2 . TGTGCCAGCAGCGGAGGCGGGAGGCGTGGGTACACAGATACGCAGTATTTT CASSGGGRRGYTDTQYF
TRBJ1-1 TRBV5-4 . . TGTGCCAGCATCGGAGGGCAGGGATCTGGACACACTGAAGCTTTCTTT CASIGGQGSGHTEAFF
TRBJ2-1 TRBV7-9 . . TGTGCCAGCAGCTTTCGAGGAAACAATGAGCAGTTCTTC CASSFRGNNEQFF
TRBJ2-3 TRBV6-4 TRBD2 . TGTGCCAGCAGTGTGAGCGGGGGGGGCACAGATACGCAGTATTTT CASSVSGGGTDTQYF
TRBJ2-3 TRBV6-1 TRBD2 . TGTGCCAGCAGTGTGAGGAACAATGCGGGAGACCCAGATACGCAGTATTTT CASSVRNNAGDPDTQYF
TRBJ1-1 TRBV11-2 TRBD1 . TGTGCCAGCAGCCCGCACCAGGGGGCTGGCACTGAAGCTTTCTTT CASSPHQGAGTEAFF
TRBJ1-1 TRBV10-3 . . TGTGCCATCAGGACTGACATGAACACTGAAGCTTTCTTT CAIRTDMNTEAFF
TRBJ2-6 TRBV6-5 TRBD1 . TGTGCCAGCAGGGATACAGGGGCTGGGGCCAACGTCCTGACTTTC CASRDTGAGANVLTF
TRBJ1-5 TRBV19 TRBD1 . TGTGCCAGTAGTATGGGACAGGGACGGAATCAGCCCCAGCATTTT CASSMGQGRNQPQHF
TRBJ1-6 TRBV5-8 TRBD1 . TGTGCCAGCAGCTTGGACGCGGACAGGGTAAATTCACCCCTCCACTTT CASSLDADRVNSPLHF
TRBJ2-1 TRBV7-8 . . TGTGCCAGCAGCTTTTTCTCCCAGGGATTCAATGAGCAGTTCTTC CASSFFSQGFNEQFF
TRBJ2-1 TRBV5-1 TRBD2 . TGCGCCAGCAGCTTGGAAGCGGGGACGAACAATGAGCAGTTCTTC CASSLEAGTNNEQFF
TRBJ1-1 TRBV6-6 . . TGTGCCAGCAGTTACATCTTGAACACTGAAGCTTTCTTT CASSYILNTEAFF
TRBJ2-3 TRBV11-3 TRBD2 once TGTGCCAGCAGCTTAGAGCCTAGCGGGGGGGCCGCAGATACGCAGTATTTT CASSLEPSGGAADTQYF
TRBJ1-4 TRBV6-5 . . TGTGCCAGCAGGAAGGGCCCTAATGAAAAACTGTTTTTT CASRKGPNEKLFF
TRBJ1-2 TRBV6-5 . . TGTGCCAGCAGGGCTAACTATGGCTACACCTTC CASRANYGYTF
TRBJ1-3 TRBV19 . . TGTGCCAGTAGGGACCAAGATGCGGACACCATATATTTT CASRDQDADTIYF
TRBJ2-1 TRBV19 TRBD1 . TGTGCCAGTAGTATAGCCAACCGTTACGTGACAGGGTTAAATGAGCAGTTCTTC CASSIANRYVTGLNEQFF
TRBJ2-3 TRBV27 TRBD1 . TGTGCCAGCCGGGGACAGCACGCAGATACGCAGTATTTT CASRGQHADTQYF
TRBJ2-5 TRBV2 TRBD1 . TGTGCCAGCAGTGAGGCCACCGGGACAGGGTTAGAGACCCAGTACTTC CASSEATGTGLETQYF
TRBJ2-5 TRBV27 TRBD2 . TGTGCCAGCAGTCCGAACACCAGACTAGCGGGACGGGTGGAGACCCAGTACTTC CASSPNTRLAGRVETQYF
TRBJ2-5 TRBV7-2 . . TGTGCCAGCAGCTCCCAGGCCATGCAAGAGACCCAGTACTTC CASSSQAMQETQYF
TRBJ1-1 TRBV7-2 . . TGTGCCAGCAGCGATCCAGGGAACACTGAAGCTTTCTTT CASSDPGNTEAFF
TRBJ1-5 TRBV19 TRBD1 . TGTGCCAGTAGTCTACGGACAGGGCAGTCGCGACAGCCCCAGCATTTT CASSLRTGQSRQPQHF
TRBJ2-7 TRBV5-1 . . TGCGCCAGCAGCCCCCAGAATCAGGGGACCTACGAGCAGTACTTC CASSPQNQGTYEQYF
TRBJ1-4 TRBV5-6 . . TGTGCCAGCAGCGCGGATTTACAGGGTCGACTGTTTTTT CASSADLQGRLFF
TRBJ1-5 TRBV15 . once TGTGCCACCAGCAGACCTCCAATTCAGGGCCAGCCCCAGCATTTT CATSRPPIQGQPQHF
TRBJ1-4 TRBV12-3/TRBV12-4 . few TGTGCCAGCAGGCGGGTTAGTAATGAAAAACTGTTTTTT CASRRVSNEKLFF
TRBJ2-2 TRBV7-6 . . TGTGCCAGCAGCTCCCGCTCCGTAGCGAACACCGGGGAGCTGTTTTTT CASSSRSVANTGELFF
TRBJ1-2 TRBV5-6 TRBD1 . TGTGCCAGCAGCTTGGGACAGGGGGGACACTATGGCTACACCTTC CASSLGQGGHYGYTF
TRBJ1-2 TRBV10-3 . . TGTGCCATCAGTGAGTCGTACAGCACGGGAAGGTATGGCTACACCTTC CAISESYSTGRYGYTF
TRBJ2-1 TRBV6-6 . . TGTGCCAGCAGTTACGATCGGGGCGCACTGAATGAGCAGTTCTTC CASSYDRGALNEQFF
TRBJ2-1 TRBV4-1 TRBD2 . TGCGCCAGCAGCCAAGTGTTTGGACTAGCGGGTCACAATGAGCAGTTCTTC CASSQVFGLAGHNEQFF
TRBJ2-5 TRBV5-1 . . TGCGCCAGCAGCTTGGAGGGTAACGGAGGAGAGACCCAGTACTTC CASSLEGNGGETQYF
TRBJ1-1 TRBV4-1 TRBD1 . TGCGCCAGCAGCCCGGGACAGGGAGCTCACACTGAAGCTTTCTTT CASSPGQGAHTEAFF
TRBJ2-3 TRBV7-9 TRBD2 . TGTGCCAGCAGCTTGGGAGGGTACACAGATACGCAGTATTTT CASSLGGYTDTQYF
TRBJ2-7 TRBV30 TRBD2 once TGTGCCTGGAGTGTACTACTGACTAGCGGGAGGAACGAGCAGTACTTC CAWSVLLTSGRNEQYF
TRBJ1-5 TRBV3-1/TRBV3-2 . . TGTGCCAGCAGCCAAGATCATCTGGGTACTCAGCCCCAGCATTTT CASSQDHLGTQPQHF
TRBJ1-2 TRBV27 . . TGTGCCAGCAGTTTATTTTCCGGGACCTCCTATGGCTACACCTTC CASSLFSGTSYGYTF
TRBJ2-3 TRBV15 . . TGTGCCACCAGCAGAGATCCAGGGGCGGCTGGCACAGATACGCAGTATTTT CATSRDPGAAGTDTQYF